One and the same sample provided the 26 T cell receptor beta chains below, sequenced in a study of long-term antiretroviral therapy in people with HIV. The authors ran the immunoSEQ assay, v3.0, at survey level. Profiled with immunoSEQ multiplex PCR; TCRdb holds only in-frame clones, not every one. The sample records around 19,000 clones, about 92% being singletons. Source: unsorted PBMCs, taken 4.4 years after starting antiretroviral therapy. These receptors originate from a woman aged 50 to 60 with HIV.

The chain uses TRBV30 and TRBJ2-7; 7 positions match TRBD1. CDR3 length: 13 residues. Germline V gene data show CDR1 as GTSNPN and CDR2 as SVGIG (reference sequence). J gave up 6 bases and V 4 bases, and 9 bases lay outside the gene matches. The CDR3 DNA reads TGTGCCTGGAATAGGGCAGGGGGACGCGAGCAGTACTTC. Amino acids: CAWNRAGGREQYF.

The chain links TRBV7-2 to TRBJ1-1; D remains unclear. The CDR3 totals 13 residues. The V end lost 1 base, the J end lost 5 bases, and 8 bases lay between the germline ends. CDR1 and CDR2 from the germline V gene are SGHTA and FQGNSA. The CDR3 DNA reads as TGTGCCAGCAGCTTAGATGCTTGGACTGAAGCTTTCTTT. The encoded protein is CASSLDAWTEAFF.

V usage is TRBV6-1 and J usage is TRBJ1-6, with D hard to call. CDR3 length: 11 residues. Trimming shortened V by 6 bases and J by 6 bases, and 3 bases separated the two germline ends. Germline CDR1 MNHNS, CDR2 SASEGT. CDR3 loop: CASSFNSPLHF. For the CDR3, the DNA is TGTGCCAGCAGCTTTAATTCACCCCTCCACTTT.

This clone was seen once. CDR3 amino acids: CASSTGTRRGYTF. The DNA for the CDR3 is TGTGCCAGCAGTACCGGGACCCGGCGTGGCTACACCTTC. The chain carries TRBV6-5 and TRBJ1-2; a possible D gene is TRBD1 (5 bases). The CDR3 has 13 residues. The V gene lost 5 bases and the J gene lost 7 bases, with 14 bases spanning the gap. Germline CDR1 MNHEY, CDR2 SVGAGI.

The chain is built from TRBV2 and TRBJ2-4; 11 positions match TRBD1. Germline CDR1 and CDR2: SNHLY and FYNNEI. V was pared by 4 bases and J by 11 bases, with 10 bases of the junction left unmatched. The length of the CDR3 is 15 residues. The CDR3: CASSAGQGAGVFQYF. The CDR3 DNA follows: TGTGCCAGCAGTGCTGGACAGGGGGCAGGGGTGTTTCAGTACTTC.

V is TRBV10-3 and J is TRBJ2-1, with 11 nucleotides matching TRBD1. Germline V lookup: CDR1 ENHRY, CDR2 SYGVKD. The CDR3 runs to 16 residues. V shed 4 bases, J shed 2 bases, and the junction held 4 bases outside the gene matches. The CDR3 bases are TGTGCCATCAGTGTGCGGACAGGGGGCCCCTACAATGAGCAGTTCTTC. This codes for CAISVRTGGPYNEQFF.

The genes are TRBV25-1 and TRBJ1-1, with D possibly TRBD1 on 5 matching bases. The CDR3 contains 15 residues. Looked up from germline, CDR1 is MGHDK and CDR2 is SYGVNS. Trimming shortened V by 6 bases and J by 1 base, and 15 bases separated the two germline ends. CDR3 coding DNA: TGTGCCAGCAGCCGCTGGGGAAGGGGGAACACTGAAGCTTTCTTT. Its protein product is CASSRWGRGNTEAFF.

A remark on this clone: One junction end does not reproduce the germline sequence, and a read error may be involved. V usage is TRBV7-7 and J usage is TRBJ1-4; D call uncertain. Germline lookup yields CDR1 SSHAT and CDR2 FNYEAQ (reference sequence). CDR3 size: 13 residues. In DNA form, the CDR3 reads TGTGCTAGCAGCTTTCAGCCTAATGAAAAACTGTTTTTT. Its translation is CASSFQPNEKLFF.

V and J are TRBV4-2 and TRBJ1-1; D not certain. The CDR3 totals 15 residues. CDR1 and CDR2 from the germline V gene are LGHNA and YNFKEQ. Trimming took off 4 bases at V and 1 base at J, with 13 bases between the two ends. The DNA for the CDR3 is TGTGCCAGCAGCCCCCTGGCTCCGGCGAACACTGAAGCTTTCTTT. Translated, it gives CASSPLAPANTEAFF.

CDR3 amino acids: CASSTDSINTGELFF. The CDR3 DNA follows: TGCGCCAGCAGCACGGACAGCATAAACACCGGGGAGCTGTTTTTT. V and J are TRBV5-1 and TRBJ2-2, with a possible D match to TRBD1 (6 bases). V lost 4 bases to trimming and J lost 2 bases, with 12 bases between them. The CDR3 length is 15 residues. CDR1 SGHRS and CDR2 YFSETQ come from the germline V gene.

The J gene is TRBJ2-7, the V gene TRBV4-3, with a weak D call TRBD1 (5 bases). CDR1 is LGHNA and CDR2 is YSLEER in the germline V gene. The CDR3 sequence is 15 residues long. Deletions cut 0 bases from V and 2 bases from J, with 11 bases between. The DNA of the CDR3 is TGCGCCAGCAGCCAAGATCTGGGGCAGACCTACGAGCAGTACTTC. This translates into CASSQDLGQTYEQYF.

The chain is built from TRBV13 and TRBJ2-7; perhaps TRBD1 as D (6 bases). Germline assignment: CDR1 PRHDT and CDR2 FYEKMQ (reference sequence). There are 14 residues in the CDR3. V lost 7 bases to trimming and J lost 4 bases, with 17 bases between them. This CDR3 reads CASKGTGRGYEQYF. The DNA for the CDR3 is TGTGCCAGCAAAGGAACAGGAAGGGGGTACGAGCAGTACTTC.

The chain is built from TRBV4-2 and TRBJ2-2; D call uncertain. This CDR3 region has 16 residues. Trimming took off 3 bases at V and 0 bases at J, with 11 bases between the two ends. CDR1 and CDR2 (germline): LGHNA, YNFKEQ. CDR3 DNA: TGTGCCAGCAGCCACCCCGAACAGTCGAACACCGGGGAGCTGTTTTTT. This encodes CASSHPEQSNTGELFF.

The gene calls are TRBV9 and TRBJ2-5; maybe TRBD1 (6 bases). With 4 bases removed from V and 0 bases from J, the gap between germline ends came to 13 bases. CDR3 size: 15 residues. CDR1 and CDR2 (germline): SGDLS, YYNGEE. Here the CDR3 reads CASSRGQTYQETQYF. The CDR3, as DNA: TGTGCCAGCAGCCGTGGACAGACGTACCAAGAGACCCAGTACTTC.

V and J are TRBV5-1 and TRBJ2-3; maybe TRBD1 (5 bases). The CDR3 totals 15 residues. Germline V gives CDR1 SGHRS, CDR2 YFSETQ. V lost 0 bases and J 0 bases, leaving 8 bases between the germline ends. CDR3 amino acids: CASSLVGDSTDTQYF. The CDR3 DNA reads TGCGCCAGCAGCTTGGTAGGGGATAGCACAGATACGCAGTATTTT.

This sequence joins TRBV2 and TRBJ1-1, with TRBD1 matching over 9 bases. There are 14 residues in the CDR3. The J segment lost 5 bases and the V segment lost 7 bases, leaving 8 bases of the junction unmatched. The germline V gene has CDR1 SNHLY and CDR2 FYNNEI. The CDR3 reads CASNPTGGLTEAFF. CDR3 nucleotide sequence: TGTGCCAGCAATCCTACAGGGGGCTTAACTGAAGCTTTCTTT.

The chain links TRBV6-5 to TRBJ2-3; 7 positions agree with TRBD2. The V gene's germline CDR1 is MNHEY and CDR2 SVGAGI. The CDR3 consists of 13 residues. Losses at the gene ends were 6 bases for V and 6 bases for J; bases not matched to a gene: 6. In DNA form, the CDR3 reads TGTGCCAGCAGGTGGGGAGGGCGGGATACGCAGTATTTT. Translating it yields CASRWGGRDTQYF.

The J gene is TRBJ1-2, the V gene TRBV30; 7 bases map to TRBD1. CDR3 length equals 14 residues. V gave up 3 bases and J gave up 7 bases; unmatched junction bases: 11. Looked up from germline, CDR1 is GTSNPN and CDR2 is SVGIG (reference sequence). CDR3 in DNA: TGTGCCTGGAGCATCCACAGGGGCGTCGGTGGCTACACCTTC. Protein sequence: CAWSIHRGVGGYTF.

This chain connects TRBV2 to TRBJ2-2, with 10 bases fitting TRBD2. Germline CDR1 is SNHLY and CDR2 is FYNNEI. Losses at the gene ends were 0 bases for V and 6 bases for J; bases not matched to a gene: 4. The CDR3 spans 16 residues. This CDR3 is CASSEAKLAGAGELFF. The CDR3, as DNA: TGTGCCAGCAGTGAAGCGAAGCTAGCGGGGGCCGGGGAGCTGTTTTTT.

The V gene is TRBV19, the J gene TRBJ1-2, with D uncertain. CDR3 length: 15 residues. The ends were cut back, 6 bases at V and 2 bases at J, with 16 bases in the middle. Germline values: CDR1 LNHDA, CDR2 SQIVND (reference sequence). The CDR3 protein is CASRYTGPGNYGYTF. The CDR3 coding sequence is TGTGCCAGTAGATATACGGGTCCGGGGAACTATGGCTACACCTTC.

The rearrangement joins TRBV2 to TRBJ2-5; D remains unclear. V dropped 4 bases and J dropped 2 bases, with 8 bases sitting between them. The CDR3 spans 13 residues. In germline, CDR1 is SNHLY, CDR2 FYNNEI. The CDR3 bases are TGTGCCAGCAGTGTGCTAAGGCAAGAGACCCAGTACTTC. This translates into CASSVLRQETQYF.

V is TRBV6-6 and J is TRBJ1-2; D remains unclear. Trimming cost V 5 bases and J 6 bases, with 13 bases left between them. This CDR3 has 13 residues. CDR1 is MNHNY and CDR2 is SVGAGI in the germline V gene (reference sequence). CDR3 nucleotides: TGTGCCAGCAGTGGTAGAAGAAGTGATGGCTACACCTTC. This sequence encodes CASSGRRSDGYTF.

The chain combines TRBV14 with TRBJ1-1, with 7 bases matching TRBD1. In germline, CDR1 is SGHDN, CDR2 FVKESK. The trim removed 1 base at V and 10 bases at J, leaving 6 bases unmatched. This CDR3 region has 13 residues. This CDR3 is CASSQAGGGGAFF. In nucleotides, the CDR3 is TGTGCCAGCAGCCAAGCAGGGGGAGGAGGAGCTTTCTTT.

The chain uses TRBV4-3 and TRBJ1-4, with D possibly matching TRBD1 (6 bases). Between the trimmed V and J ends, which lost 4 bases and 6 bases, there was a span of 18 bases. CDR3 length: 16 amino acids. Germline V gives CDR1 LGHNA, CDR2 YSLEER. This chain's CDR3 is CASSPGSGEGDEKLFF. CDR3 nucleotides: TGCGCCAGCAGCCCAGGGTCAGGGGAGGGAGATGAAAAACTGTTTTTT.

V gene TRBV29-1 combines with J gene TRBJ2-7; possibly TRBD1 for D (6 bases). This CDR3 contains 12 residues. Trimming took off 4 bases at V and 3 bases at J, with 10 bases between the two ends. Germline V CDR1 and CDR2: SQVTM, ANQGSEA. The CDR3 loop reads CSVGHRVYEQYF. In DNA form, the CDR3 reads TGCAGCGTTGGACACAGGGTCTACGAGCAGTACTTC.

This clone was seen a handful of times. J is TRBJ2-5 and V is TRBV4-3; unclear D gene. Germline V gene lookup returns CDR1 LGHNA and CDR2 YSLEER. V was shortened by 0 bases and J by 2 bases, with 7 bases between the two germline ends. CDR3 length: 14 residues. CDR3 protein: CASSQDRTQETQYF. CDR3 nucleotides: TGCGCCAGCAGCCAAGATCGTACGCAAGAGACCCAGTACTTC.